The 11 T cell receptor beta chains below all came from one sample that was sequenced in a study of T cells after yellow fever vaccination. One entry per CDR3 protein results from TCRdb running MiXCR on the 5' RACE reads. Of nearly 550,000 distinct CDR3 sequences listed, less than 20% are singletons. The sequenced sample was PBMCs, obtained 15 days after the yellow fever booster vaccination. These TCRs come from a man aged 25-45 years who received the YFV17D yellow fever vaccine.

The rearrangement uses TRBV5-5 and TRBJ2-5; 11 bases align to TRBD1. Germline V lookup: CDR1 SGHKS, CDR2 YYEKEE (reference sequence). V shed 4 bases, J shed 4 bases, and the junction held 3 bases outside the gene matches. The CDR3 has 14 amino acids. In DNA, the CDR3 is TGTGCCAGCAGCACCGGGACAGGGGGAGAGACCCAGTACTTC. It is translated as CASSTGTGGETQYF.

The chain has TRBV7-9 and TRBJ2-7; TRBD1 might be the D (7 bases). CDR1 and CDR2 (germline): SEHNR, FQNEAQ (reference sequence). Trimming left V 1 base short and J 3 bases short, with 13 bases between. The CDR3 runs 15 residues. The CDR3 nucleotides read TGTGCCAGCAGCTTAGGCCCCCAGGGGGGCTACGAGCAGTACTTC. As protein: CASSLGPQGGYEQYF.

This clonotype was recorded a few times. This chain joins TRBV9 and TRBJ2-1; possibly TRBD2 for D (6 bases). CDR1 is SGDLS, CDR2 YYNGEE, per germline. CDR3 size: 11 residues. Trimming took 7 bases from V and 9 from J, leaving 11 bases between them. The CDR3 DNA reads TGTGCCAGCGGGGGGTTGGGTGAGCAGTTCTTC. It yields the protein CASGGLGEQFF.

This clonotype turned up a few times. This rearrangement joins TRBV5-1 to TRBJ2-4, with D perhaps assigned TRBD1 or TRBD2 (5 bases each). Between the trimmed V and J ends, which lost 4 bases and 8 bases, there was a span of 19 bases. Germline CDR1 SGHRS, CDR2 YFSETQ. The CDR3 is made up of 15 amino acids. CDR3 protein: CASSPGWQGIDIQYF. Written as DNA, the CDR3 is TGCGCCAGCAGCCCGGGGTGGCAGGGAATCGACATTCAGTACTTC.

The chain employs TRBV12-3 or TRBV12-4 and TRBJ1-3, with D unclear. V lost 6 bases and J lost 4, with 13 bases in between. The CDR3 loop spans 14 amino acids. CDR3 sequence reads: CASSLREHGNTIYF. DNA of the CDR3: TGTGCCAGCAGCCTACGGGAGCACGGAAACACCATATATTTT.

This clonotype appeared a few times. CDR3: CATSRDGPGGFDTEAFF. For the CDR3, the DNA is TGTGCCACCAGCAGAGATGGGCCAGGGGGCTTTGACACTGAAGCTTTCTTT. The chain employs TRBV15 and TRBJ1-1; 8 bases match TRBD1. Germline V gene data show CDR1 as LNHNV and CDR2 as YYDKDF (reference sequence). The V and J ends lost 0 bases and 3 bases, in that order; junction bases with no gene match: 9. CDR3 length equals 17 residues. Full variable domain (missing parts from reference TRBV15 and TRBJ1-1): DAMVIQNPRYQVTQFGKPVTLSCSQTLNHNVMYWYQQKSSQAPKLLFHYYDKDFNNEADTPDNFQSRRPNTSFCFLDIRSPGLGDTAMYLCATSRDGPGGFDTEAFFGQGTRLTVV.

This chain joins TRBV27 and TRBJ2-7, with a weak D call TRBD1 (5 bases). The CDR3 is made up of 12 amino acids. Between the trimmed V and J ends, which lost 8 bases and 2 bases, there was a span of 10 bases. CDR1 is MNHEY and CDR2 is SMNVEV in the germline V gene (reference sequence). CDR3: CASGDSTYEQYF. For the CDR3, the DNA is TGTGCCAGCGGAGACAGCACCTACGAGCAGTACTTC.

This clonotype was observed a few times. The chain recombines TRBV5-1 with TRBJ2-7; D is undetermined. The V end lost 4 bases, the J end lost 4 bases, and 12 bases lay between the germline ends. The CDR3 is 13 amino acids. The germline CDR1 and CDR2 sequences are SGHRS and YFSETQ. The CDR3 DNA is TGCGCCAGCAGCGCGGCGTTGGGGTACGAGCAGTACTTC. Its translation: CASSAALGYEQYF. Full variable domain (rest looked up from reference TRBV5-1 and TRBJ2-7): KAGVTQTPRYLIKTRGQQVTLSCSPISGHRSVSWYQQTPGQGLQFLFEYFSETQRNKGNFPGRFSGRQFSNSRSEMNVSTLELGDSALYLCASSAALGYEQYFGPGTRLTVT.

This clonotype came up a few times. J is TRBJ2-1 and V is TRBV6-5; no definite D call. CDR3 length equals 11 residues. Trimming cost V 7 bases and J 6 bases, with 7 bases left between them. From germline, CDR1 is MNHEY and CDR2 SVGAGI. The chain's CDR3 is CASKQGNEQFF. The CDR3 coding sequence is TGTGCCAGCAAACAAGGCAATGAGCAGTTCTTC.

The chain links TRBV20-1 to TRBJ2-3; 8 positions match TRBD2. V lost 4 bases and J lost 3; bases outside the gene matches: 9. Germline values: CDR1 DFQATT, CDR2 SNEGSKA (reference sequence). The CDR3 is 15 residues long. The CDR3 coding sequence is TGCAGTGCTAAACTAGCGGATGGAGGGACAGATACGCAGTATTTT. It specifies CSAKLADGGTDTQYF.

This chain connects TRBV20-1 to TRBJ2-2; TRBD2 agrees at 8 bases. The CDR3 length is 13 residues. Per the germline V gene, CDR1 is DFQATT and CDR2 is SNEGSKA (reference sequence). The CDR3 protein is CSQASGSTGELFF. DNA for the CDR3: TGCAGCCAGGCTAGCGGGTCCACCGGGGAGCTGTTTTTT.